The following is a T cell receptor beta chain sequence with its context. This clone has just a few counts. Its antigen is unknown. There are no base qualities to consult, and no much larger clone falls within one base. The data originate from a study of blood T cell repertoires in COVID-19 (dated by TCRdb to about 2020). Regarding the complete study: Collaborator samples came from the United States, Italy and Spain and covered acute and convalescent phases of COVID-19. The prospective study material was composed of cDNA or gDNA derived from T cells, B-cell-depleted T cells, or PBMCs. Deeply sampled blood TCRbeta repertoires from subjects exposed to, actively infected with, or recovered from COVID-19 were included in the dataset. The repertoires were made available in a free public database intended to serve as a resource for research on the immune response to SARS-CoV-2. Samples were obtained from the ongoing ImmuneRACE study (first 160 participants) and from approximately 1,200 subjects provided by 6 global collaborators. Nearly every sample came with metadata listing a de-identified subject ID, COVID-19 status, age in years and sex. Where HLA class I and class II types were available, the types were taken from metadata supplied by the sample provider, not from assay-based typing.

Study-level results and caveats: The amount of clinical and demographic metadata varied by source and participant and was provided uncurated.

The junction shows trimming of 4 bases on V and 0 bases on J, plus 15 bases between the germline ends. The germline V gene yields MDHEN for CDR1 and SYDVKM for CDR2. From its cysteine to its phenylalanine, the CDR3 spans 16 amino acids. Here the CDR3 DNA is all that survives: 48 bases in frame from base 1. The immunoSEQ Assay, a bias-controlled multiplex PCR, was used to amplify TCRbeta CDR3 regions from genomic DNA. Per the source publication's procedure: Nucleated cell counts per sample were estimated from amplification of reference gene primers within the assay. To quantify the absolute abundance of each unique TCRbeta CDR3 rearrangement, sequence reads were collapsed and filtered. For each sample, productive Simpson clonality was calculated as the square root of Simpson's diversity index over productive rearrangements. Imported from immuneACCESS, the table was reduced by TCRdb to in-frame sequences with V and J called. These copies leave out some clones; in studies compared against another copy, an unresolved V gene accounts for under half, and the cause of the remainder is not known. The DNA was the basis for D and trimming; V, J and clone size are from that table. The sample table shows about 41,000 clones, and around 82% are seen once. The leading ten clones occupy about 29% of the sample.

Each collaborating institution followed its own protocols to collect whole blood in K2EDTA tubes. For TCRbeta analysis, collaborators shipped samples in one of three forms: frozen whole blood, isolated PBMCs, or DNA extracted from either of those sample types. The specimen was peripheral blood. The origin of this receptor is an older man with acute or convalescent COVID-19. This receptor chain uses TRBV28 and TRBJ1-1, with the D gene not confidently named. DNA sequence: TGTGCCAGCAGTTCCGGTGGGGAGGGAATGAACACTGAAGCTTTCTTT. This translates into CASSSGGEGMNTEAFF.